A single sample is the source of the 27 T cell receptor beta chains below, sequenced in a study of OX40 agonist ivuxolimab in advanced cancers. This table comes from immunoSEQ multiplex PCR, and its TCRdb copy is limited to in-frame clones, with some not included. The data hold roughly 79,000 clones, with roughly 92% observed a single time. The sequencing used CD4+ or CD8+ T cells sorted from blood, collected in a trial of the OX40 agonist ivuxolimab. These receptors were obtained from an adult with an advanced solid tumor such as melanoma, head and neck, liver or kidney cancer.

This chain links TRBV9 with TRBJ2-2; D gene uncertain. This CDR3 has 13 amino acids. From germline, CDR1 is SGDLS and CDR2 YYNGEE. V shed 4 bases and J shed 4 bases, with 8 bases lying between them. DNA for the CDR3: TGTGCCAGCAGCAAAGCAGTCACCGGGGAGCTGTTTTTT. It encodes CASSKAVTGELFF.

This sequence joins TRBV19 and TRBJ2-7; 7 nucleotides agree with TRBD2. Germline V lookup: CDR1 LNHDA, CDR2 SQIVND (reference sequence). J gave up 5 bases and V 6 bases, and 4 bases lay outside the gene matches. There are 12 residues in the CDR3. The CDR3 DNA sequence: TGTGCCAGTAGGGGAGGGCTAAACGAGCAGTACTTC. Translation: CASRGGLNEQYF.

The V gene is TRBV9, the J gene TRBJ1-2; a possible D gene is TRBD1 (5 bases). Germline CDR1 and CDR2: SGDLS and YYNGEE. With 4 bases removed from V and 9 bases from J, the gap between germline ends came to 22 bases. The CDR3 runs to 15 residues. CDR3 sequence reads: CASSPSDMAFPRYTF. The CDR3 DNA reads as TGTGCCAGCAGCCCATCGGACATGGCTTTCCCCCGCTACACCTTC.

V usage is TRBV7-9 and J usage is TRBJ2-5; the match to TRBD2 covers 7 bases. The CDR3 is 12 residues long. J lost 5 bases, V lost 5 bases, and 2 bases had no gene match. Germline loops: CDR1 SEHNR, CDR2 FQNEAQ (reference sequence). CDR3 DNA sequence: TGTGCCAGCAGCGGACTAGAGGAGACCCAGTACTTC. Its translation: CASSGLEETQYF.

V gene TRBV7-6 combines with J gene TRBJ1-2; D gene uncertain. The CDR3 has 13 residues. V lost 5 bases and J lost 4, with 11 bases in between. The germline V gene encodes CDR1 SGHVS and CDR2 FNYEAQ. CDR3 protein: CASSPKESYGYTF. The CDR3, as DNA: TGTGCCAGCAGCCCAAAGGAGAGCTATGGCTACACCTTC.

DNA of the CDR3: TGCAGCGCCGCGGGGACTGTTTCCAAAAACATTCAGTACTTC. As protein: CSAAGTVSKNIQYF. The V and J genes are TRBV29-1 and TRBJ2-4; D might be TRBD2 (6 bases). CDR3 size: 14 residues. Trimming took 7 bases from V and 2 from J, leaving 15 bases between them. Looked up from germline, CDR1 is SQVTM and CDR2 is ANQGSEA.

The CDR3 sequence is CASSIATGGGNTIYF. The CDR3 nucleotides are TGTGCCAGTAGTATCGCGACAGGCGGTGGAAACACCATATATTTT. The V gene is TRBV19, the J gene TRBJ1-3; D perhaps matches TRBD1 (6 bases). The CDR3 runs 15 residues. The V end was cut by 3 bases, the J end by 3 bases, with 12 bases between. CDR1 is LNHDA and CDR2 is SQIVND in the germline V gene (reference sequence).

The V call is TRBV27, the J call TRBJ2-3, with D perhaps given as TRBD1 or TRBD2 (5 bases each). Germline V gene sequence: CDR1 MNHEY, CDR2 SMNVEV (reference sequence). The ends were cut back, 3 bases at V and 0 bases at J, with 10 bases in the middle. The CDR3 loop spans 15 amino acids. CDR3 in DNA: TGTGCCAGCAGTTTGGGGGTCACTAGCACAGATACGCAGTATTTT. Translation: CASSLGVTSTDTQYF.

The J gene is TRBJ2-3, the V gene TRBV9; D ambiguous. The V gene lost 4 bases and the J gene lost 2 bases, with 2 bases spanning the gap. This CDR3 has 11 amino acids. Germline V gene data show CDR1 as SGDLS and CDR2 as YYNGEE. The CDR3 DNA reads TGTGCCAGCAGCTCCACAGATACGCAGTATTTT. Protein sequence: CASSSTDTQYF.

This clone occurred once. This rearrangement joins TRBV15 to TRBJ2-5; 10 nucleotides align to TRBD1. Trimming removed 7 bases from V and 5 bases from J; junction bases left unmatched: 7. The CDR3 runs to 14 residues. CDR1 LNHNV and CDR2 YYDKDF come from the germline V gene (reference sequence). CDR3 sequence: CATTMDRGGETQYF. The CDR3 DNA follows: TGTGCCACCACCATGGACAGGGGGGGCGAGACCCAGTACTTC.

This clone was picked up a small number of times. This CDR3 reads CASSWVSTDTQYF. CDR3 nucleotides: TGTGCCAGCAGTTGGGTTAGCACAGATACGCAGTATTTT. The chain has TRBV27 and TRBJ2-3, with D hard to call. V was cut by 4 bases and J by 0 bases, with 5 bases left in between. The germline V gene encodes CDR1 MNHEY and CDR2 SMNVEV (reference sequence). The CDR3 extends over 13 amino acids.

The chain links TRBV27 to TRBJ1-5; D uncertain. The germline gives CDR1 MNHEY, CDR2 SMNVEV (reference sequence). The CDR3 covers 15 residues. Trimming cost V 5 bases and J 0 bases, with 11 bases left between them. This CDR3 is CASSPISYSNQPQHF. As DNA, the CDR3 is TGTGCCAGCAGTCCTATCTCTTATAGCAATCAGCCCCAGCATTTT.

This chain connects TRBV4-1 to TRBJ2-7; a weak D match, TRBD1 (5 bases). V lost 1 base and J 4 bases, leaving 20 bases between the germline ends. Germline CDR1 and CDR2: MGHRA and YSYEKL. This CDR3 spans 17 amino acids. The CDR3 sequence is CASSQAEPGLLAYEQYF. The CDR3, as DNA: TGCGCCAGCAGCCAAGCCGAACCAGGGTTGTTGGCGTACGAGCAGTACTTC.

The rearrangement joins TRBV7-9 to TRBJ2-1, with unresolved D. The CDR3 is 14 amino acids. Trimming removed 6 bases from V and 10 bases from J, with 19 bases in between. CDR1 and CDR2 (germline): SEHNR, FQNEAQ (reference sequence). The CDR3: CASSPYPGSNEQFF. The CDR3 bases are TGTGCCAGCAGTCCTTACCCCGGTAGTAACGAGCAGTTCTTC. Supplemented by reference TRBV7-9 and TRBJ2-1, the full variable domain reads DTGVSQNPRHKITKRGQNVTFRCDPISEHNRLYWYRQTLGQGPEFLTYFQNEAQLEKSRLLSDRFSAERPKGSFSTLEIQRTEQGDSAMYLCASSPYPGSNEQFFGPGTRLTVL.

On this clone itself: This same CDR3 is encoded by further DNA sequences in the sample. The gene calls are TRBV7-8 and TRBJ1-5; D may be TRBD1 (5 bases). Trimming left V 7 bases short and J 3 bases short, with 19 bases between. The CDR3 covers 16 residues. Germline V gene sequence: CDR1 SGHVS, CDR2 FQNEAQ. The DNA of the CDR3 is TGTGCCAGCATCCTAGGTCGGCCAGGGACCAATCAGCCCCAGCATTTT. Its protein is CASILGRPGTNQPQHF.

The J gene is TRBJ2-1, the V gene TRBV7-9; D is undetermined. Germline CDR1 is SEHNR and CDR2 is FQNEAQ (reference sequence). Between the trimmed V and J ends, which lost 4 bases and 9 bases, there was a span of 16 bases. The CDR3 has 14 residues. CDR3 sequence (DNA): TGTGCCAGCAGCTCCTGGGCCCTAAAGGGTGAGCAGTTCTTC. Its translation: CASSSWALKGEQFF.

The rearrangement joins TRBV15 to TRBJ1-2; 10 nucleotides agree with TRBD1. V was clipped by 4 bases and J by 6 bases; unmatched bases: 5. This CDR3 is built from 14 residues. CDR1 and CDR2 (germline): LNHNV, YYDKDF (reference sequence). CDR3 nucleotides: TGTGCCACCAGCACAACCGGGACAGGGGATGGCTACACCTTC. Its protein product is CATSTTGTGDGYTF.

This chain connects TRBV6-5 to TRBJ2-1; 8 positions agree with TRBD2. The CDR3 has 13 amino acids. V was clipped by 5 bases and J by 11 bases; unmatched bases: 8. Germline loops: CDR1 MNHEY, CDR2 SVGAGI. CDR3 in amino acids: CASSPGTSLKQFF. As DNA, the CDR3 is TGTGCCAGCAGTCCCGGGACTAGTCTGAAGCAGTTCTTC.

This clone has more than one count but fewer than ten. The chain recombines TRBV6-5 with TRBJ1-1; D gene uncertain. Germline V lookup: CDR1 MNHEY, CDR2 SVGAGI. The germline V and J ends were trimmed by 6 bases and 5 bases, with 10 bases remaining between them. The CDR3 spans 12 residues. The CDR3, as DNA: TGTGCCAGCAGCCCCGACGGAACTGAAGCTTTCTTT. Translation: CASSPDGTEAFF.

The chain is built from TRBV7-9 and TRBJ1-4; D remains unclear. With 1 base removed from V and 8 bases from J, the gap between germline ends came to 14 bases. The V gene's germline CDR1 is SEHNR and CDR2 FQNEAQ (reference sequence). The CDR3 covers 15 residues. DNA for the CDR3: TGTGCCAGCAGCTTAGTAGGCCCGGGATGGGAAAAACTGTTTTTT. This encodes CASSLVGPGWEKLFF. Full variable domain (missing parts from reference TRBV7-9 and TRBJ1-4): DTGVSQNPRHKITKRGQNVTFRCDPISEHNRLYWYRQTLGQGPEFLTYFQNEAQLEKSRLLSDRFSAERPKGSFSTLEIQRTEQGDSAMYLCASSLVGPGWEKLFFGSGTQLSVL.

V and J are TRBV9 and TRBJ1-6, with 8 bases that match TRBD1. Germline V CDR1 and CDR2: SGDLS, YYNGEE. CDR3 size: 15 residues. Trimming took 4 bases from V and 10 from J; bases not matched to a gene: 10. In nucleotides, the CDR3 is TGTGCCAGCAGCCCTCGGACAGGGCAACAATCACCCCTCCACTTT. Amino acids: CASSPRTGQQSPLHF. Variable domain in full (rest from reference TRBV9 and TRBJ1-6): DSGVTQTPKHLITATGQRVTLRCSPRSGDLSVYWYQQSLDQGLQFLIQYYNGEERAKGNILERFSAQQFPDLHSELNLSSLELGDSALYFCASSPRTGQQSPLHFGNGTRLTVT.

This clone was counted a single time. The chain couples TRBV25-1 to TRBJ1-1; D possibly corresponds to TRBD1 (6 bases). Germline V gene data show CDR1 as MGHDK and CDR2 as SYGVNS. V lost 5 bases to trimming and J lost 4 bases, with 14 bases between them. The CDR3 consists of 14 residues. For the CDR3, the DNA is TGTGCCAGCAGTATCCGAGGGGGACTCACTGAAGCTTTCTTT. Translation gives CASSIRGGLTEAFF.

The chain employs TRBV6-5 and TRBJ1-1, with D unresolved. CDR3 length equals 13 residues. CDR1 and CDR2 (germline): MNHEY, SVGAGI. V was cut by 2 bases and J by 4 bases, with 8 bases left in between. The CDR3: CASSYGGFTEAFF. The CDR3 DNA sequence: TGTGCCAGCAGTTACGGCGGTTTCACTGAAGCTTTCTTT.

The J gene is TRBJ1-2, the V gene TRBV30; the match to TRBD1 covers 7 bases. The germline CDR1 and CDR2 sequences are GTSNPN and SVGIG (reference sequence). Unmatched junction bases numbered 7, after V lost 0 bases and J lost 6 bases. This CDR3 is 14 amino acids long. The CDR3 DNA is TGTGCCTGGAGTGTAATCGAGGGGGCGAATGGCTACACCTTC. Its protein is CAWSVIEGANGYTF. Together with reference TRBV30 and TRBJ1-2, the CDR3 gives the full variable domain: SQTIHQWPATLVQPVGSPLSLECTVEGTSNPNLYWYRQAAGRGLQLLFYSVGIGQISSEVPQNLSASRPQDRQFILSSKKLLLSDSGFYLCAWSVIEGANGYTFGSGTRLTVV.

The chain recombines TRBV29-1 with TRBJ2-1; tentative D call: TRBD2 (6 bases). Trimming removed 4 bases from V and 9 bases from J, with 13 bases in between. Germline CDR1 and CDR2: SQVTM and ANQGSEA. CDR3 length equals 12 residues. The CDR3 nucleotides are TGCAGCGTTGTTGGAGGGTCGGTTGAGCAGTTCTTC. Residues: CSVVGGSVEQFF.

The V call is TRBV11-2, the J call TRBJ1-4, with 7 bases aligning to TRBD1. This CDR3 region has 16 residues. Germline V gene lookup returns CDR1 SGHAT and CDR2 FQNNGV. V lost 1 base to trimming and J lost 1 base; unmatched junction nucleotides: 3. This chain's CDR3 is CASSLGTGGTNEKLFF. CDR3 DNA: TGTGCCAGCAGCTTAGGGACAGGAGGAACTAATGAAAAACTGTTTTTT.

The chain joins TRBV6-5 to TRBJ2-7; D gene ambiguous. V was trimmed by 5 bases and J by 5 bases, leaving 10 bases between them. Per germline, CDR1 MNHEY and CDR2 SVGAGI. The CDR3 runs 12 residues. CDR3 nucleotide sequence: TGTGCCAGCAGTCAGATAGGACACGAGCAGTACTTC. Protein sequence: CASSQIGHEQYF.